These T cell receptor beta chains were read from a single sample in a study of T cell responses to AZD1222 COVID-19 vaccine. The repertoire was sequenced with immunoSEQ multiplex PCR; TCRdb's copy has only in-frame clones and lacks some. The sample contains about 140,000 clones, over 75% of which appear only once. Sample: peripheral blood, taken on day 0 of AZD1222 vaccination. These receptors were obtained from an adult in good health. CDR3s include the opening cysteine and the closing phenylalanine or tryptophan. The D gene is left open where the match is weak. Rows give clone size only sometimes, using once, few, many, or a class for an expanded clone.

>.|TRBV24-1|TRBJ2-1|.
TGTGCCACCGAGACAGCCCAGGGTGAGCAGTTCTTC
CATETAQGEQFF
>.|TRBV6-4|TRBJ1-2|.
TGTGCCAGCAGTGACTCACAGGGATTCTATGGCTACACCTTC
CASSDSQGFYGYTF
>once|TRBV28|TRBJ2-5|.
TGTGCCAGCAAGCTCTGGGGAGAAGAGACCCAGTACTTC
CASKLWGEETQYF
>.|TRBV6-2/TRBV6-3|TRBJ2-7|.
TGTGCCAGCAGTAGACCCGGACACTACGAGCAGTACTTC
CASSRPGHYEQYF
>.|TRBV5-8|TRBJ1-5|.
TGTGCCAGCAGCCCCCCCTCAAACCCCCACCAGCATTTT
CASSPPSNPHQHF
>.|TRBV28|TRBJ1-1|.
TGTGCCAGCAGTCCCCACCGGTTGGGGGCTAAAGGAACTGAAGCTTTCTTT
CASSPHRLGAKGTEAFF
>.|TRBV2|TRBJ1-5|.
TGTGCCAGCAGTGCAGAAGGGTCGGCCAATCAGCCCCAGCATTTT
CASSAEGSANQPQHF
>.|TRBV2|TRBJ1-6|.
TGTGCCAGCAGCACCGACGCCAGCTCCTATAATTCACCCCTCCACTTT
CASSTDASSYNSPLHF
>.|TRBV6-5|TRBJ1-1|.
TGTGCCAGCAGTACCAACAGGGACACTGAAGCTTTCTTT
CASSTNRDTEAFF
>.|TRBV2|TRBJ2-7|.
TGTGCCAGCAGTAAGGGGGATGACATAGTCTCCTACGAGCAGTACTTC
CASSKGDDIVSYEQYF
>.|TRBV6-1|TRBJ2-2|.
TGTGCCAGCAGTGAACTCGGACGGGAGCTGTTTTTT
CASSELGRELFF
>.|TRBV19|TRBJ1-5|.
TGTGCCAGTAGCCCACGGTCCTTTAATCAGCCCCAGCATTTT
CASSPRSFNQPQHF
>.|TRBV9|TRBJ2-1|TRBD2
TGTGCCAGCAGCGTAGCGGGGGGGCCCTACAATGAGCAGTTCTTC
CASSVAGGPYNEQFF
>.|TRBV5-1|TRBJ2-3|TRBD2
TGCGCCAGCAGCAGCCGGGCTAGCGGGGTGGATACGCAGTATTTT
CASSSRASGVDTQYF
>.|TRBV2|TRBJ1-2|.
TGTGCCGGCCCTAATGAGGGAGACTATGGCTACACCTTC
CAGPNEGDYGYTF
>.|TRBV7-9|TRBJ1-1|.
TGTGCCAGCAGCTTAAGGCGGGGCGAAGCTTTCTTT
CASSLRRGEAFF
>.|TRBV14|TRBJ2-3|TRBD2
TGTGCCAGCAGCCAAGAGGAACTAGCGGTCACAGATACGCAGTATTTT
CASSQEELAVTDTQYF
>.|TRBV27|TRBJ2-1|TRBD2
TGTGCCAGCAGTTTATGGGCCGGGGGGGCGTTAACCGACTACAATGAGCAGTTCTTC
CASSLWAGGALTDYNEQFF